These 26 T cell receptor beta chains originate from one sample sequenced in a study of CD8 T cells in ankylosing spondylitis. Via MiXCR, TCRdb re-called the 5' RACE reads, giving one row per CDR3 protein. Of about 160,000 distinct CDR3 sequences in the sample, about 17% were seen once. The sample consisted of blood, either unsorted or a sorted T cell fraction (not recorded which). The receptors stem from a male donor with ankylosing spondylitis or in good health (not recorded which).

The CDR3 nucleotides read TGTGCCAGCAGCTTCCAGGGACTAGCGGGTCCGATCTCCTACGAGCAGTACTTC. This translates into CASSFQGLAGPISYEQYF. V usage is TRBV11-2 and J usage is TRBJ2-7; 12 bases are a match to TRBD2. Germline values: CDR1 SGHAT, CDR2 FQNNGV. J was trimmed by 0 bases and V by 3 bases; bases with no gene match: 9. The CDR3 loop spans 18 amino acids.

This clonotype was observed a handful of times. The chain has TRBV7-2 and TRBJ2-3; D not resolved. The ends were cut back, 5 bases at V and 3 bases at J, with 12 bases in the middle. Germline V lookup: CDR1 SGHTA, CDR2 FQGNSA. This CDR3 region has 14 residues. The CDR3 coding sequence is TGTGCCAGCAGCCCTTCCTATTTAACAGATACGCAGTATTTT. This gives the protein CASSPSYLTDTQYF.

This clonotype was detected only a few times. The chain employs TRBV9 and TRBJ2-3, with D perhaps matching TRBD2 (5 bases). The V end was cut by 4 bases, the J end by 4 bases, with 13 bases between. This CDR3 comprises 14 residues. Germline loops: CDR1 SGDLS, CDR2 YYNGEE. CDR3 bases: TGTGCCAGCAGCTCTAGCCCTGGGGCAGATACGCAGTATTTT. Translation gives CASSSSPGADTQYF.

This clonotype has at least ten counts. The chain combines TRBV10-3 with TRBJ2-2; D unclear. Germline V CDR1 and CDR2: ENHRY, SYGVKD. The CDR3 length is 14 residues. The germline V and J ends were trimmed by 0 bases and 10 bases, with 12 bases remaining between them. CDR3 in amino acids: CAISESILSSELFF. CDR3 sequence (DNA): TGTGCCATCAGTGAGTCGATTCTGAGCTCGGAGCTGTTTTTT.

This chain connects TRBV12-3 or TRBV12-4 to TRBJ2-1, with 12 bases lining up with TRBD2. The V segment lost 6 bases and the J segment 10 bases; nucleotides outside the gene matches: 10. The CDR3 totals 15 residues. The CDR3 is CASSIRLAGEGEQFF. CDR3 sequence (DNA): TGTGCCAGCAGCATAAGACTAGCGGGAGAAGGCGAGCAGTTCTTC.

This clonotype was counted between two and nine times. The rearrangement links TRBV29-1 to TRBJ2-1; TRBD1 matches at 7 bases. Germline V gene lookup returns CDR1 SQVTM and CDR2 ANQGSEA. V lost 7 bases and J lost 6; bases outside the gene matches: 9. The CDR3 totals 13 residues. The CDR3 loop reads CSGATGERNEQFF. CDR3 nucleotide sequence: TGCAGCGGAGCCACAGGGGAGCGCAATGAGCAGTTCTTC.

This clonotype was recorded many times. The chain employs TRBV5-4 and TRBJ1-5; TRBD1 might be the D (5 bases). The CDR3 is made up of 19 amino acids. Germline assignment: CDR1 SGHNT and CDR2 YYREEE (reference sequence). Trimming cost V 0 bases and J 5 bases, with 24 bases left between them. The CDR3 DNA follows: TGTGCCAGCAGCTTGGATGGCAGGGCAAGGGCAGGGAGACATCAGCCCCAGCATTTT. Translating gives CASSLDGRARAGRHQPQHF. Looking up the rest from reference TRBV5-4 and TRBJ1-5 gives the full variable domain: ETGVTQSPTHLIKTRGQQVTLRCSSQSGHNTVSWYQQALGQGPQFIFQYYREEENGRGNFPPRFSGLQFPNYSSELNVNALELDDSALYLCASSLDGRARAGRHQPQHFGDGTRLSIL.

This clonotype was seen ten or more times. The CDR3 region is CASSQRLAGDNEQFF. The CDR3 coding sequence is TGTGCCAGCAGCCAAAGGCTAGCGGGGGACAATGAGCAGTTCTTC. V gene TRBV3-1 combines with J gene TRBJ2-1, with 10 positions matching TRBD2. The CDR3 consists of 15 residues. The J segment lost 5 bases and the V segment lost 2 bases, leaving 3 bases of the junction unmatched. Germline-derived CDR1 and CDR2 are LGHDT and YNNKEL (reference sequence).

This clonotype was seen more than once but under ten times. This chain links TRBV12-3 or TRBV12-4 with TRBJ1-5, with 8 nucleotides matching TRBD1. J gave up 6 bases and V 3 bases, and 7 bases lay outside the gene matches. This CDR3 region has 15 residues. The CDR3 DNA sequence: TGTGCCAGCAGTTTGAGCGGACAGGGAACTCAGCCCCAGCATTTT. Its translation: CASSLSGQGTQPQHF.

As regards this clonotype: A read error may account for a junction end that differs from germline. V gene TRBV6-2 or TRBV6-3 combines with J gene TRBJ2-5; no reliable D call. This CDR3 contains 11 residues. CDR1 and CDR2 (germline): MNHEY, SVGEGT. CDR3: CTSSLAETQYF. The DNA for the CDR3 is TGTACCAGCAGTTTGGCAGAGACCCAGTACTTC.

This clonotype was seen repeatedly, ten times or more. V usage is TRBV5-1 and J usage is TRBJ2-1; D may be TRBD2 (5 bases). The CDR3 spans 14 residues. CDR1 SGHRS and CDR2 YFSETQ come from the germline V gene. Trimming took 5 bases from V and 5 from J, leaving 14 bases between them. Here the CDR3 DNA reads TGCGCCAGCAGGTCGTCTGAGCGGAACAATGAGCAGTTCTTC. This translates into CASRSSERNNEQFF.

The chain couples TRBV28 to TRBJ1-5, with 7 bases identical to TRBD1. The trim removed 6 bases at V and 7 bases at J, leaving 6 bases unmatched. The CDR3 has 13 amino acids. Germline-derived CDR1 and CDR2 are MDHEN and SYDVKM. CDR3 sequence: CASRYRGGQPQHF. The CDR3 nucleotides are TGTGCCAGCAGATACAGGGGTGGGCAGCCCCAGCATTTT.

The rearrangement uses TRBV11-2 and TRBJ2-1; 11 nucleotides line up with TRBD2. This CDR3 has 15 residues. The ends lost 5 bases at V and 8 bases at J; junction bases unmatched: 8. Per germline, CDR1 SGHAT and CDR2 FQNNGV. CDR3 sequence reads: CASSVQLAGVYEQFF. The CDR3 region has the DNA TGTGCCAGCAGCGTCCAACTAGCGGGAGTGTATGAGCAGTTCTTC.

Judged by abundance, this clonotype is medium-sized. DNA for the CDR3: TGTGCCAGCAGCCAAGAAGCGGGGGCAATCAATCAGCCCCAGCATTTT. Protein product: CASSQEAGAINQPQHF. The gene calls are TRBV4-2 and TRBJ1-5; a weak D match, TRBD1 (6 bases). The V gene's germline CDR1 is LGHNA and CDR2 YNFKEQ. The V end lost 0 bases, the J end lost 3 bases, and 12 bases lay between the germline ends. This CDR3 spans 16 amino acids.

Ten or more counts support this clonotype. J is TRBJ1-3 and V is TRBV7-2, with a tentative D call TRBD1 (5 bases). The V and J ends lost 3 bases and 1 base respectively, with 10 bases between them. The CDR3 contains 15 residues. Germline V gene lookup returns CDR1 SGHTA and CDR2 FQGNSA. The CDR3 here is CASSLRQGSGNTIYF. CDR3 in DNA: TGTGCCAGCAGCTTGCGGCAGGGATCTGGAAACACCATATATTTT.

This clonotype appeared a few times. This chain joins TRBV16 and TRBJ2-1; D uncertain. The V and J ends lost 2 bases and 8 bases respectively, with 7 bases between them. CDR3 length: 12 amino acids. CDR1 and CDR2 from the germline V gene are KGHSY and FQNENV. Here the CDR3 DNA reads TGTGCCAGCAGCCAAATCATCGATGAGCAGTTCTTC. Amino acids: CASSQIIDEQFF.

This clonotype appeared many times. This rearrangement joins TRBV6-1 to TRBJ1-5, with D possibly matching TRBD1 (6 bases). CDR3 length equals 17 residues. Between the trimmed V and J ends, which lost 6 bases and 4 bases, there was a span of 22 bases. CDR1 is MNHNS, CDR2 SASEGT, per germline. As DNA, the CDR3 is TGTGCCAGCAGCGCCAATGAGGGACACCGATCGAATCAGCCCCAGCATTTT. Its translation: CASSANEGHRSNQPQHF.

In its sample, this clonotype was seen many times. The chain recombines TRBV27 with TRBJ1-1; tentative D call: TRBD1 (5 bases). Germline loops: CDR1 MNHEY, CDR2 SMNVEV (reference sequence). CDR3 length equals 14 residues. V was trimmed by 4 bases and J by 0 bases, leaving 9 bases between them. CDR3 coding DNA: TGTGCCAGCAGTTCCCGACAGCTGAACACTGAAGCTTTCTTT. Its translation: CASSSRQLNTEAFF.

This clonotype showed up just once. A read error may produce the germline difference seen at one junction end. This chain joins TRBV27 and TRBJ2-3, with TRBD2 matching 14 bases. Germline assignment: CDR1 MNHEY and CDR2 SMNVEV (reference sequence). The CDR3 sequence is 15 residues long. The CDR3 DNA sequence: TGTGCCAGTAGTTCCGGGACTAGCGGGAGAGATGCGCAGTATTTT. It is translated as CASSSGTSGRDAQYF.

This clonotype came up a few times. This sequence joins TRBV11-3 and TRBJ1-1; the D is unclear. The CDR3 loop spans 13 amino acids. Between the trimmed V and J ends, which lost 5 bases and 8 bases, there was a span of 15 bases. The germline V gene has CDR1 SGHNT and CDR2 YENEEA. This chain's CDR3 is CASSPDQAGEAFF. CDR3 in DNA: TGTGCCAGCAGCCCAGATCAAGCGGGAGAAGCTTTCTTT.

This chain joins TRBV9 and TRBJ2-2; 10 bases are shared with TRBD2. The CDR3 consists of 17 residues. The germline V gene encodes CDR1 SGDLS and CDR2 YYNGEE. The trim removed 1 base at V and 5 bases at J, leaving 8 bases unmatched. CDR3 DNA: TGTGCCAGCAGCGTACCTAGCGGGAGTTCCATTACCGGGGAGCTGTTTTTT. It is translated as CASSVPSGSSITGELFF. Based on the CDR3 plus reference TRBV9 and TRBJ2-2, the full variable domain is DSGVTQTPKHLITATGQRVTLRCSPRSGDLSVYWYQQSLDQGLQFLIQYYNGEERAKGNILERFSAQQFPDLHSELNLSSLELGDSALYFCASSVPSGSSITGELFFGEGSRLTVL.

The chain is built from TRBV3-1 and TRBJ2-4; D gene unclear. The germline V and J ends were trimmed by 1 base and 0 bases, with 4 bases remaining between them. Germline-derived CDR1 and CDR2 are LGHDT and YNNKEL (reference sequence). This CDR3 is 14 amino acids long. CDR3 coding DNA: TGTGCCAGCAGCCAAGGACTAGCCAAAAACATTCAGTACTTC. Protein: CASSQGLAKNIQYF.

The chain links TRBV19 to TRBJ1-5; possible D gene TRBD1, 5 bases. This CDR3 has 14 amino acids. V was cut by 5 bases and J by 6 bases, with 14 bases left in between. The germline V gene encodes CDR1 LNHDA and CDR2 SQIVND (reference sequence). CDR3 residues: CASSHLGLGQPQHF. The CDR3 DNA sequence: TGTGCCAGTAGTCACTTGGGGCTAGGTCAGCCCCAGCATTTT.

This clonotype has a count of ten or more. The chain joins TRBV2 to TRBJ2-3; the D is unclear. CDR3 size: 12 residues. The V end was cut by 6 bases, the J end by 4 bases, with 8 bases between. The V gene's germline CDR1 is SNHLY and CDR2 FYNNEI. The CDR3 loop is CASSVDADTQYF. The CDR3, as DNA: TGTGCCAGCAGCGTCGATGCAGATACGCAGTATTTT.

The CDR3 sequence: CATSRAFQETQYF. DNA for the CDR3: TGTGCCACCAGCAGAGCCTTCCAAGAGACCCAGTACTTC. The rearrangement joins TRBV15 to TRBJ2-5; D is uncertain. Deletions cut 1 base from V and 1 base from J, with 4 bases between. The germline V gene has CDR1 LNHNV and CDR2 YYDKDF (reference sequence). The CDR3 is made up of 13 amino acids.

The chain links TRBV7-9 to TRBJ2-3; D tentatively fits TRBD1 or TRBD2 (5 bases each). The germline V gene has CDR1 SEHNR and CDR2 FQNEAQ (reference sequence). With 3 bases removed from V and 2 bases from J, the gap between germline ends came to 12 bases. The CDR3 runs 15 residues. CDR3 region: CASSLWDQYTDTQYF. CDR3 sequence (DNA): TGTGCCAGCAGCTTGTGGGACCAGTACACAGATACGCAGTATTTT.